The rows below give T cell receptor beta chains drawn from one sample of a study of OX40 agonist ivuxolimab in advanced cancers. Measured with immunoSEQ multiplex PCR; TCRdb has only the in-frame clones, and not every one. The data contain 50,000 to 80,000 clones, around 90% of them singletons. The material sequenced was CD4+ or CD8+ T cells sorted from blood, taken in a trial of the OX40 agonist ivuxolimab. These receptors were collected from an adult with an advanced solid tumor such as melanoma, head and neck, liver or kidney cancer. Each CDR3 is given with its conserved first and last residue. D genes are given only for firm matches. A row's size may be missing; if present it is once, few, many or a size class.

length: 14; D: TRBD2; size: NA; V: TRBV19; J: TRBJ2-1; CDR3: CASAGLAGNSEQFF; DNA: TGTGCCAGTGCGGGACTAGCGGGGAACTCTGAGCAGTTCTTC
length: 17; D: TRBD2; size: NA; V: TRBV9; J: TRBJ2-1; CDR3: CASSAYPTSGSLNEQFF; DNA: TGTGCCAGCAGCGCCTACCCGACTAGCGGGAGTTTGAATGAGCAGTTCTTC
length: 13; D: TRBD1; size: NA; V: TRBV5-1; J: TRBJ2-5; CDR3: CASSRGQQETQYF; DNA: TGCGCCAGCAGCAGGGGACAGCAAGAGACCCAGTACTTC
length: 13; D: NA; size: NA; V: TRBV27; J: TRBJ1-1; CDR3: CASTSNLNTEAFF; DNA: TGTGCCAGCACGTCCAATTTGAACACTGAAGCTTTCTTT
length: 14; D: NA; size: NA; V: TRBV14; J: TRBJ1-1; CDR3: CASSQGGGGTEAFF; DNA: TGTGCCAGCAGCCAAGGAGGGGGAGGCACTGAAGCTTTCTTT
length: 13; D: NA; size: NA; V: TRBV30; J: TRBJ1-1; CDR3: CAWSVHGDTEAFF; DNA: TGTGCCTGGAGTGTGCACGGCGACACTGAAGCTTTCTTT
length: 15; D: TRBD2; size: NA; V: TRBV2; J: TRBJ2-1; CDR3: CASSLSGSSYNEQFF; DNA: TGTGCCAGCAGTTTAAGCGGGAGCTCCTACAATGAGCAGTTCTTC
length: 13; D: NA; size: NA; V: TRBV9; J: TRBJ1-1; CDR3: CASSVGERTEAFF; DNA: TGTGCCAGCAGCGTAGGAGAACGGACTGAAGCTTTCTTT
length: 15; D: NA; size: NA; V: TRBV19; J: TRBJ2-7; CDR3: CASSRRGAHGYEQYF; DNA: TGTGCCAGTAGCCGACGGGGGGCGCATGGCTACGAGCAGTACTTC
length: 15; D: NA; size: NA; V: TRBV9; J: TRBJ2-1; CDR3: CASTTFPSPVDEQFF; DNA: TGTGCCAGCACCACTTTTCCTAGCCCCGTCGATGAGCAGTTCTTC
length: 15; D: NA; size: NA; V: TRBV7-9; J: TRBJ1-2; CDR3: CASSPPPPVSYGYTF; DNA: TGTGCCAGCAGCCCCCCGCCGCCGGTGAGCTATGGCTACACCTTC
length: 12; D: NA; size: NA; V: TRBV7-2; J: TRBJ2-7; CDR3: CASSPGSYEQYF; DNA: TGTGCCAGCAGCCCCGGCTCCTACGAGCAGTACTTC
length: 14; D: TRBD2; size: NA; V: TRBV5-1; J: TRBJ2-7; CDR3: CASSLLAGPYEQYF; DNA: TGCGCCAGCAGCTTGCTAGCGGGCCCCTACGAGCAGTACTTC
length: 17; D: NA; size: once; V: TRBV5-1; J: TRBJ1-1; CDR3: CASSLYPGGEGDTEAFF; DNA: TGCGCCAGCAGCCTATACCCGGGGGGCGAAGGGGACACTGAAGCTTTCTTT
length: 16; D: TRBD1; size: NA; V: TRBV10-3; J: TRBJ2-3; CDR3: CAISGSQGTNLDTQYF; DNA: TGTGCCATCAGTGGATCACAGGGGACGAACTTGGATACGCAGTATTTT
length: 14; D: NA; size: NA; V: TRBV2; J: TRBJ2-1; CDR3: CASNHDLAYNEQFF; DNA: TGTGCCAGCAACCACGATTTGGCCTACAATGAGCAGTTCTTC
length: 14; D: TRBD1; size: NA; V: TRBV18; J: TRBJ2-1; CDR3: CASSRDRVGNEQFF; DNA: TGTGCCAGCTCACGGGACAGGGTTGGCAATGAGCAGTTCTTC
length: 14; D: NA; size: few; V: TRBV6-1; J: TRBJ1-3; CDR3: CASSLGVRGNTIYF; DNA: TGTGCCAGCAGTTTAGGGGTGAGAGGAAACACCATATATTTT
length: 17; D: NA; size: NA; V: TRBV11-3; J: TRBJ2-1; CDR3: CASSYSAGSVVFNEQFF; DNA: TGTGCCAGCAGCTATTCGGCGGGATCAGTCGTTTTCAATGAGCAGTTCTTC
length: 14; D: TRBD1; size: NA; V: TRBV27; J: TRBJ2-2; CDR3: CASRRQGGTGELFF; DNA: TGTGCCAGCAGGAGACAGGGGGGGACCGGGGAGCTGTTTTTT